A single sample gave rise to the 8 T cell receptor beta chains below, sequenced in a study of identical twins. TCRdb passed the 5' RACE reads through MiXCR, listing each CDR3 protein once. The sample has around 220,000 distinct CDR3 sequences, about 10% seen once. The sequencing sample was made of memory T cells sorted from blood. The receptors were gathered from a man aged 50-59 years in good health.

This clonotype showed up just a few times. V and J are TRBV28 and TRBJ2-5; D is unclear. The germline V and J ends were trimmed by 2 bases and 4 bases, with 11 bases remaining between them. Germline V gene data show CDR1 as MDHEN and CDR2 as SYDVKM. The CDR3 sequence is 14 residues long. The CDR3 spells CASSLPSIGETQYF. The CDR3 DNA is TGTGCCAGCAGTTTACCCTCTATCGGAGAGACCCAGTACTTC.

This clonotype has a count of ten or more. The genes are TRBV7-2 and TRBJ1-1, with 7 bases aligning to TRBD1. Germline-derived CDR1 and CDR2 are SGHTA and FQGNSA. There are 14 residues in the CDR3. Unmatched junction bases numbered 3, after V lost 2 bases and J lost 3 bases. The CDR3 bases are TGTGCCAGCAGCTTAAATAGGGGGCACACTGAAGCTTTCTTT. It specifies CASSLNRGHTEAFF.

The rearrangement uses TRBV7-9 and TRBJ1-1, with no clear D. Per germline, CDR1 SEHNR and CDR2 FQNEAQ (reference sequence). The CDR3 extends over 13 amino acids. Trimming removed 7 bases at V and 1 base at J, with 10 bases between. The DNA of the CDR3 is TGTGCCAGCACAAGTTGGGGGAACACTGAAGCTTTCTTT. The encoded protein is CASTSWGNTEAFF.

The chain uses TRBV24-1 and TRBJ2-3, with TRBD1 matching over 8 bases. With 3 bases clipped from V and 3 bases from J, the junction kept 10 bases outside the gene matches. The germline V gene has CDR1 KGHDR and CDR2 SFDVKD. The CDR3 is 17 residues long. CDR3 nucleotides: TGTGCCACCAGTGATCGTCCTCCGGGACAGGTGACAGATACGCAGTATTTT. As protein: CATSDRPPGQVTDTQYF.

This clonotype was recorded once. The rearrangement links TRBV4-2 to TRBJ2-5, with 11 bases aligning to TRBD2. Germline V gene lookup returns CDR1 LGHNA and CDR2 YNFKEQ. V gave up 3 bases and J gave up 7 bases; unmatched junction bases: 7. The CDR3 sequence is 15 residues long. The CDR3 reads CASSQDSGGAGTQYF. For the CDR3, the DNA is TGTGCCAGCAGCCAGGATAGCGGGGGGGCGGGGACCCAGTACTTC.

This clonotype has a count of ten or more. The chain carries TRBV7-2 and TRBJ2-5; D is ambiguous. Germline V gives CDR1 SGHTA, CDR2 FQGNSA. CDR3 size: 13 residues. V lost 5 bases and J lost 4, with 11 bases in between. In DNA form, the CDR3 reads TGTGCCAGCAGCATCTACAGAGGAGAGACCCAGTACTTC. It translates to CASSIYRGETQYF.

This clonotype has ten or more counts. The CDR3 loop is CSAGTSADTQYF. Here the CDR3 DNA reads TGCAGTGCTGGGACTAGCGCAGATACGCAGTATTTT. The chain uses TRBV20-1 and TRBJ2-3; TRBD2 agrees at 10 bases. The ends lost 5 bases at V and 4 bases at J; junction bases unmatched: 0. This CDR3 has 12 residues. Germline V CDR1 and CDR2: DFQATT, SNEGSKA (reference sequence).

V is TRBV4-3 and J is TRBJ1-1, with a possible D match to TRBD1 (5 bases). Trimming took off 4 bases at V and 3 bases at J, with 15 bases between the two ends. Germline assignment: CDR1 LGHNA and CDR2 YSLEER. The CDR3 spans 15 residues. The CDR3 coding sequence is TGCGCCAGCAGCCCAAATCGACAGACCTACACTGAAGCTTTCTTT. This codes for CASSPNRQTYTEAFF.